The 8 T cell receptor beta chains presented below share a single source sample, sequenced in a study of blood T cell repertoires in COVID-19. Data came from immunoSEQ multiplex PCR; TCRdb stores just in-frame clones and leaves some out. The sample has 70,000 or so clones, 76% seen once; the top ten hold under 15%. The sample comprised peripheral blood. These receptors were collected from a man aged 55 to 70 with COVID-19, enrolled during active disease.

The chain employs TRBV19 and TRBJ2-3, with 9 nucleotides matching TRBD2. Per germline, CDR1 LNHDA and CDR2 SQIVND (reference sequence). The CDR3 is 15 residues long. The trim removed 1 base at V and 6 bases at J, leaving 5 bases unmatched. Written as DNA, the CDR3 is TGTGCCAGTAGTATAGGACTAGCGGCATGGGATACGCAGTATTTT. Translating it yields CASSIGLAAWDTQYF.

The chain employs TRBV28 and TRBJ1-5; D is unclear. V lost 6 bases and J 6 bases, leaving 9 bases between the germline ends. The CDR3 contains 12 residues. The germline CDR1 and CDR2 sequences are MDHEN and SYDVKM. CDR3 coding DNA: TGTGCCAGCAGCCCTTACACTCAGCCCCAGCATTTT. This sequence encodes CASSPYTQPQHF.

This clone was seen only a few times. This sequence joins TRBV2 and TRBJ1-2; 7 positions match TRBD1. CDR3 length: 15 residues. Germline V lookup: CDR1 SNHLY, CDR2 FYNNEI. V lost 5 bases, J lost 0 bases, and 6 bases stayed unmatched. As DNA, the CDR3 is TGTGCCAGCAGTCTAGGGGGCTTAACTAACTATGGCTACACCTTC. Protein sequence: CASSLGGLTNYGYTF.

This clone was counted once. V gene TRBV11-3 combines with J gene TRBJ1-5; maybe TRBD1 (5 bases). Germline V gives CDR1 SGHNT, CDR2 YENEEA. Trimming pared 1 base from V and 6 bases from J, leaving 7 bases between. The CDR3 contains 13 residues. The CDR3 sequence is CASSLGRGQPQHF. The CDR3 nucleotides read TGTGCCAGCAGCTTAGGAAGGGGTCAGCCCCAGCATTTT.

This sequence joins TRBV6-5 and TRBJ1-2; a weak D match, TRBD1 (5 bases). The CDR3 length is 15 residues. Between the trimmed V and J ends, which lost 5 bases and 4 bases, there was a span of 17 bases. Germline V gene sequence: CDR1 MNHEY, CDR2 SVGAGI. In DNA form, the CDR3 reads TGTGCCAGCAGTCCATCCAGGGTGAAGGGCTATGGCTACACCTTC. Protein sequence: CASSPSRVKGYGYTF.

This chain uses TRBV18 with TRBJ1-1, with 7 bases lining up with TRBD1. Germline trimming cut 6 bases from V and 11 bases from J; bases unmatched to any gene: 12. The germline CDR1 and CDR2 sequences are KGHSH and LQKENI. This CDR3 region has 13 residues. CDR3 coding DNA: TGTGCCAGCTCTCTCGGACAGGCACAAGGGGCTTTCTTT. Amino acid sequence: CASSLGQAQGAFF.

The chain has TRBV4-1 and TRBJ1-2; D is undetermined. Per the germline V gene, CDR1 is MGHRA and CDR2 is YSYEKL. With 0 bases removed from V and 2 bases from J, the gap between germline ends came to 7 bases. The CDR3 runs 14 residues. CDR3 nucleotides: TGCGCCAGCAGCCAAGATGACTTAAACTATGGCTACACCTTC. The encoded protein is CASSQDDLNYGYTF.

The V gene is TRBV28, the J gene TRBJ2-2; 8 nucleotides align to TRBD1. With V trimmed by 5 bases and J by 5 bases, 1 base remained unmatched. Per the germline V gene, CDR1 is MDHEN and CDR2 is SYDVKM. This CDR3 region has 13 residues. The CDR3 here is CASSGTGTGELFF. As DNA, the CDR3 is TGTGCCAGCAGTGGGACAGGTACCGGGGAGCTGTTTTTT.